This T cell receptor beta chain was identified during a study of cytomegalovirus exposure and HLA in healthy donors. In the PCR, 60 Vbeta and 13 Jbeta primers were used. Profiling relied on immunoSEQ multiplex PCR, and the TCRdb table lists in-frame clones only, not all of them. The sample includes more than 85,000 clones, around 75% of them seen just once. This CDR3 has 17 residues. Trimming removed 5 bases from V and 6 bases from J; junction bases left unmatched: 8. Germline V gene lookup returns CDR1 MNHEY and CDR2 SMNVEV (reference sequence). The clonotype comes from a man aged 40-49 years in good health and CMV-seronegative. The chain carries TRBV27 and TRBJ2-3; TRBD2 matches 16 bases. Sequenced sample: PBMCs. As DNA, the CDR3 is TGTGCCAGCAGTCCGGGACTAGCGGGAGGGCCATTTGATACGCAGTATTTT. Amino acids: CASSPGLAGGPFDTQYF.